The present TCR beta chain was sequenced within a study of CD8+ T cells in alopecia areata. This CDR3 is 17 amino acids long. Trimming took 2 bases from V and 0 from J; bases not matched to a gene: 8. Germline lookup yields CDR1 GTSNPN and CDR2 SVGIG (reference sequence). As to treatment: oral pan-JAK inhibitor, 5-10 mg twice daily. RNA extraction and reverse transcription yielded cDNA as sequencing template. TCRdb keeps only in-frame clones here, not all; method: immunoSEQ multiplex PCR. The repertoire includes approximately 300,000 clones, roughly 50% of them detected once, and approximately 2% sits in the top ten.

Sequencing used CD4+ T cells sorted from blood, obtained at week 24, from a patient treated with tofacitinib. The sequence came from a human donor with alopecia areata. The rearrangement links TRBV30 to TRBJ2-3; 10 bases fit TRBD2. This CDR3 is CAWSPSGGIPSTDTQYF. The CDR3 coding sequence is TGTGCCTGGAGTCCTAGCGGGGGAATACCAAGCACAGATACGCAGTATTTT.